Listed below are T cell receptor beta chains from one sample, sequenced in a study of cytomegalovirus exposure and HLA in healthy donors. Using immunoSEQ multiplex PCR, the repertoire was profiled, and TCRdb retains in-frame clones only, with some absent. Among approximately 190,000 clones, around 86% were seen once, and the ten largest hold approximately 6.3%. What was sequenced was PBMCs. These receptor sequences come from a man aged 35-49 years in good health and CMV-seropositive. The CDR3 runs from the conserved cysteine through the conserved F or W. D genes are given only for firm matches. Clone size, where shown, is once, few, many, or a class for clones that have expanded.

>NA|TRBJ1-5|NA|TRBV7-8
TGTGCCAGCAGCATATTAAATAGCAATCAGCCCCAGCATTTT
CASSILNSNQPQHF
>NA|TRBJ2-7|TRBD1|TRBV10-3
TGTGCCATCAGTGAGTCCGGATGGCCGGACAGGGGGTACTTC
CAISESGWPDRGYF
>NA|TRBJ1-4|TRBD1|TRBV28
TGTGCCAGCAGACGCTGGGGGACAGGGGTGGCGAAACTGTTTTTT
CASRRWGTGVAKLFF
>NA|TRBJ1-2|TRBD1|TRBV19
TGTGCCAGCAGATCGCCCTTGACAGGGAACTATGGCTACACCTTC
CASRSPLTGNYGYTF
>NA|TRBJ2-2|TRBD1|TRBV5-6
TGTGCCAGCAGCTTGGCAGGGGGTAGGAGCACCGGGGAGCTGTTTTTT
CASSLAGGRSTGELFF
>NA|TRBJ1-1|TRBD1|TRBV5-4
TGTGCCAGCAGCAGTGGACAGGCAAGGGAAGCTTTCTTT
CASSSGQAREAFF
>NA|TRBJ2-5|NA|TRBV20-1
TGCAGTGCTAGTATTCGGGAGACCCAGTACTTC
CSASIRETQYF
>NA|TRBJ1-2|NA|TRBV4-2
TGTGCCAGCAGCCAAGAGGGCAGTTATGGCTACACCTTC
CASSQEGSYGYTF
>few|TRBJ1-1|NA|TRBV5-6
TGTGCCAGCAGCTTAGGAGGGTCATTGAACACTGAAGCTTTCTTT
CASSLGGSLNTEAFF
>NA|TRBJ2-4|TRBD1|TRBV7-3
TGTGCCAGCAGCTTAACCCGGGACAGGGGTCCTTTTGCCAAAAACATTCAGTACTTC
CASSLTRDRGPFAKNIQYF
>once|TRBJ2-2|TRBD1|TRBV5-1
TGCGCCAGCAGCCCATACAGGGGCCTGAACACCGGGGAGCTGTTTTTT
CASSPYRGLNTGELFF
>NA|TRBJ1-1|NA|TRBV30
TGTGCCTGGAATAACGTGAGGATGAACACTGAAGCTTTCTTT
CAWNNVRMNTEAFF
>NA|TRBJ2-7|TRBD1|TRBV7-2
TGTGCCAGCAGCTTAGATGGCGGACAGGCTATCTACGAGCAGTACTTC
CASSLDGGQAIYEQYF
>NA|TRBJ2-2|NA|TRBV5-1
TGCGCCAGCAGCTCCGCAACAGGGAACACCGGGGAGCTGTTTTTT
CASSSATGNTGELFF
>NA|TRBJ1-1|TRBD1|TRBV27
TGTGCCAGCAGTCCCGGGACAGGCCAGGGCACTGAAGCTTTCTTT
CASSPGTGQGTEAFF
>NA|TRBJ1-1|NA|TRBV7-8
TGTGCCAGCAGCCTACAGGGTAGGGTCACTGAAGCTTTCTTT
CASSLQGRVTEAFF
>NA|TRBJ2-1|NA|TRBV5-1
TGCGCCAGCAGCCCTCCAGGGGCGCGACCCTACAATGAGCAGTTCTTC
CASSPPGARPYNEQFF
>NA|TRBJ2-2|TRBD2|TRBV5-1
TGCGCCAGCAGCTTCGCAGCGGGGGGGAACACCGGGGAGCTGTTTTTT
CASSFAAGGNTGELFF
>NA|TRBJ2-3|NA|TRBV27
TGTGCCAGCGAGGCCCGAGACACAGATACGCAGTATTTT
CASEARDTDTQYF
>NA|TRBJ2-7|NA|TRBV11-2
TGTGCCAGCAGCTTAGTTCTCAGGGGCACGGACGAGCAGTACTTC
CASSLVLRGTDEQYF
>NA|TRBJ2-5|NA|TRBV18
TGTGCCAGCTCACCACAGAGACAAGAGACCCAGTACTTC
CASSPQRQETQYF
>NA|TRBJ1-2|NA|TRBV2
TGTGCCAGCAGGACATACCTTTTTTTCTTC
CASRTYLFFF
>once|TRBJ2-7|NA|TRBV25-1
TGTGCCAGCAGTGAATTTGGGGCGGGACAGCGGTACTACGAGCAGTACTTC
CASSEFGAGQRYYEQYF
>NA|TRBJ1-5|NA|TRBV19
TGTGCCAGTAGTAGACTGGACAACAACAATCAGCCCCAGCATTTT
CASSRLDNNNQPQHF
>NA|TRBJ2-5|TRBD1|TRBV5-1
TGCGCCAGCAGCTACAGGGGGCAAGAGACCCAGTACTTC
CASSYRGQETQYF